This T cell receptor (beta chain) was identified during a study of response to subunit inactivated influenza vaccine. This clonotype was seen more than once but under ten times. The antigen is unknown. TCRdb redid the calling of the RT-PCR reads with MiXCR, one entry per CDR3 protein. The sample lists fewer than 250,000 distinct CDR3 sequences, approximately 15% seen once, with about 26% in the top ten. This CDR3 comprises 12 residues. Trimming removed 8 bases from V and 3 bases from J, with 11 bases in between. Per the germline V gene, CDR1 is ENHRY and CDR2 is SYGVKD. Study-level results: It was the authors' suggestion that each seasonal influenza vaccination recruits few new T cells.

The chain recombines TRBV10-3 with TRBJ2-7, with no clear D. Sample: CD8+ T cells sorted from PBMCs, taken 5 to 6 days after vaccination. This receptor was obtained from a man aged 50 to 60 who received an inactivated influenza vaccine. CDR3 sequence (DNA): TGTGCCATCTGGCACACTGTCTACGAGCAGTACTTC. Translation: CAIWHTVYEQYF.